This T cell receptor (beta chain) was obtained from a study of blood T cell repertoires in COVID-19. Assay used: immunoSEQ multiplex PCR; TCRdb lists only in-frame clones, some missing. The table shows tens of thousands of clones, with 65% to 80% occurring only once. This CDR3 region has 11 residues. The germline V gene has CDR1 SQVTM and CDR2 ANQGSEA. The V gene lost 4 bases and the J gene lost 2 bases, with 5 bases spanning the gap. V is TRBV29-1 and J is TRBJ2-5; D unclear. This receptor was obtained from a human donor with active or convalescent COVID-19. The donor label of this sample is uncertain. Source material: peripheral blood. The CDR3 region has the DNA TGCAGCGTTGGCCAGCAAGAGACCCAGTACTTC. It specifies CSVGQQETQYF.